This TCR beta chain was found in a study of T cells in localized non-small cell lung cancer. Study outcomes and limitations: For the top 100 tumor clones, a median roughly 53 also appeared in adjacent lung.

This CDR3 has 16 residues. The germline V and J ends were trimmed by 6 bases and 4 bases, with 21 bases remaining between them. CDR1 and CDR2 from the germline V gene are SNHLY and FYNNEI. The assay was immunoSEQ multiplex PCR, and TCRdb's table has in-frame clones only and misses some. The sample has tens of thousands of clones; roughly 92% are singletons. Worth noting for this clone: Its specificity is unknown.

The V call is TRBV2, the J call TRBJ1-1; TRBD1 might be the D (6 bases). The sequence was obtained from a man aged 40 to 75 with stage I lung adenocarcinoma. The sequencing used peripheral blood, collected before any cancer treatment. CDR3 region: CASRVPIEGGSTEAFF. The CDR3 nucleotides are TGTGCCAGCAGAGTTCCTATAGAGGGGGGGAGCACTGAAGCTTTCTTT.